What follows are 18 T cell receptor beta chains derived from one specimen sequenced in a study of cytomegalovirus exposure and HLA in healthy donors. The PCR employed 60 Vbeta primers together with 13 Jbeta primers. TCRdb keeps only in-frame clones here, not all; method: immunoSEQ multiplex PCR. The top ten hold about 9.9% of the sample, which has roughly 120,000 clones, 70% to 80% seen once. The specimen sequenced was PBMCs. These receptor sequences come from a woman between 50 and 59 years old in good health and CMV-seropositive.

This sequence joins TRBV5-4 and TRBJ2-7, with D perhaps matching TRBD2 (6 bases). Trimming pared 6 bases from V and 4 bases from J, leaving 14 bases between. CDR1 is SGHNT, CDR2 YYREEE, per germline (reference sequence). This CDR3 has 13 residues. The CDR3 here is CASTGGNAYEQYF. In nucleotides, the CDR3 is TGTGCCAGCACTGGAGGGAACGCGTACGAGCAGTACTTC.

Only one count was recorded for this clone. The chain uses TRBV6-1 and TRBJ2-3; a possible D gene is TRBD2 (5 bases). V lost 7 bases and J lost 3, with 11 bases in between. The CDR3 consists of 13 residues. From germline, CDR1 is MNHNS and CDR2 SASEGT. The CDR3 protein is CASNGGGTDTQYF. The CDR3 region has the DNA TGTGCCAGCAACGGCGGCGGGACAGATACGCAGTATTTT.

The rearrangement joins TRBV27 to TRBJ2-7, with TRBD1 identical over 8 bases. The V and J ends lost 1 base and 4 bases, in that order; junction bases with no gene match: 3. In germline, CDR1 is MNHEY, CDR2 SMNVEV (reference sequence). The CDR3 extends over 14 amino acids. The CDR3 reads CASSLLGTGYEQYF. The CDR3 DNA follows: TGTGCCAGCAGTTTATTGGGGACAGGTTACGAGCAGTACTTC.

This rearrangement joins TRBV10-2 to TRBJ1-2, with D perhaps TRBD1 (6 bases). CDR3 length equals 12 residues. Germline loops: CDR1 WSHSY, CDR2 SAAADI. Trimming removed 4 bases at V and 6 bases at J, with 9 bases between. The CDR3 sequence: CASSAQGNGYTF. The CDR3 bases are TGCGCCAGCAGTGCACAGGGAAATGGCTACACCTTC.

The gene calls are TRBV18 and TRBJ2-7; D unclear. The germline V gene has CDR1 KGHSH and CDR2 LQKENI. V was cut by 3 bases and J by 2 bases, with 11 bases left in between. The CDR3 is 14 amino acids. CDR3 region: CASSPTSTAYEQYF. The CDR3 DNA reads TGTGCCAGCTCACCTACGTCAACAGCCTACGAGCAGTACTTC. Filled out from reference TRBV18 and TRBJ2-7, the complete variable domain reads NAGVMQNPRHLVRRRGQEARLRCSPMKGHSHVYWYRQLPEEGLKFMVYLQKENIIDESGMPKERFSAEFPKEGPSILRIQQVVRGDSAAYFCASSPTSTAYEQYFGPGTRLTVT.

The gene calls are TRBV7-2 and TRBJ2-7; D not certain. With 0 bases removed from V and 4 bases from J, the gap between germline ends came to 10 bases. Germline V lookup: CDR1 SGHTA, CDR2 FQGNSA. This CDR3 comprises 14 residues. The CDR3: CASSLALGDYEQYF. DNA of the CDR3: TGTGCCAGCAGCTTAGCTCTTGGAGATTACGAGCAGTACTTC.

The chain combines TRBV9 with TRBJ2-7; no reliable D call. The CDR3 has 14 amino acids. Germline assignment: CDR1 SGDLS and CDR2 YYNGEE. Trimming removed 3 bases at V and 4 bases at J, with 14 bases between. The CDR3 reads CASSESSGSYEQYF. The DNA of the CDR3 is TGTGCCAGCAGCGAGAGCTCTGGTTCGTACGAGCAGTACTTC.

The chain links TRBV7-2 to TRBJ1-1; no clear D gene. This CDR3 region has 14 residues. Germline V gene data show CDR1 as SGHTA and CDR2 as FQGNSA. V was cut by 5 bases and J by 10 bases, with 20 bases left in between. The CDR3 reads CASSHSSVGDGAFF. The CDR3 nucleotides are TGTGCCAGCAGCCATTCATCGGTCGGGGATGGAGCTTTCTTT.

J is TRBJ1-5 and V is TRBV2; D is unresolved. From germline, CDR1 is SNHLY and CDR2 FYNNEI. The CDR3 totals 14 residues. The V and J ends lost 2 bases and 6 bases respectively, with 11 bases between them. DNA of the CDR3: TGTGCCAGCAGTGAACGGGAGGATCGTCAGCCCCAGCATTTT. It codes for CASSEREDRQPQHF.

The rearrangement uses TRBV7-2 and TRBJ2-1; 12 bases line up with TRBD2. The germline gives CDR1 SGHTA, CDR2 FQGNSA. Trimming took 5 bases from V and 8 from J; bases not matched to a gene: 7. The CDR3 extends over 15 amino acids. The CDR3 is CASSKTSGRSDEQFF. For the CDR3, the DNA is TGTGCCAGCAGCAAGACTAGCGGGAGATCGGATGAGCAGTTCTTC.

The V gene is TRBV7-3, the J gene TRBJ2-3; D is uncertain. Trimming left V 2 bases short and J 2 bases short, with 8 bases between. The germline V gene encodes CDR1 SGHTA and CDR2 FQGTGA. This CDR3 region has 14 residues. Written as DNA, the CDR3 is TGTGCCAGCAGCTTAGGCCAGAACACAGATACGCAGTATTTT. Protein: CASSLGQNTDTQYF.

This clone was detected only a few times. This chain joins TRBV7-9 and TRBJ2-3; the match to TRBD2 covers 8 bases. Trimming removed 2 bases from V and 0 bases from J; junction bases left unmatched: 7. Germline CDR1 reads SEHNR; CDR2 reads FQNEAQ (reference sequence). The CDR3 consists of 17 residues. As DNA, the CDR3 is TGTGCCAGCAGCTTAAGACATGGCGGGAGGAGCACAGATACGCAGTATTTT. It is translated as CASSLRHGGRSTDTQYF.

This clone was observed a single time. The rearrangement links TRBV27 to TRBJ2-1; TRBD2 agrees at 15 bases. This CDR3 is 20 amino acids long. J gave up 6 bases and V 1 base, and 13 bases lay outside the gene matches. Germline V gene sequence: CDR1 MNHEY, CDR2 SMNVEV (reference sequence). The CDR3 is CASSLLGLAGGPTSRNEQFF. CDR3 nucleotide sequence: TGTGCCAGCAGTTTATTGGGACTAGCGGGAGGACCCACGTCCCGCAATGAGCAGTTCTTC.

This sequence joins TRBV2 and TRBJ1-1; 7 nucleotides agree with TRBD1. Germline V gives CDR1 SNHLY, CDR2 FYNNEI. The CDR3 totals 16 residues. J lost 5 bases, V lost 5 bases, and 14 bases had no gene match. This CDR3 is CASSLTGLGRGTEAFF. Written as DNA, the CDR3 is TGTGCCAGCAGTCTAACAGGGCTAGGCAGGGGGACTGAAGCTTTCTTT.

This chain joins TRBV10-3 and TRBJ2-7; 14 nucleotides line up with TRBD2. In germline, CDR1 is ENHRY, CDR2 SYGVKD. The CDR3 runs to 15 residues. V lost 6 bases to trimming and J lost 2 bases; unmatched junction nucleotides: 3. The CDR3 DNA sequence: TGTGCCATCAGCCGGACTAGCGGGGGGACCTACGAGCAGTACTTC. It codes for CAISRTSGGTYEQYF.

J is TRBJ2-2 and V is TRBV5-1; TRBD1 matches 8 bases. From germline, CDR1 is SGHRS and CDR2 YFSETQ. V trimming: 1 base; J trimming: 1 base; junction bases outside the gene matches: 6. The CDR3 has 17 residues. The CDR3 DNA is TGCGCCAGCAGCTTGTGGTCGACAGGGGTGAACACCGGGGAGCTGTTTTTT. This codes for CASSLWSTGVNTGELFF. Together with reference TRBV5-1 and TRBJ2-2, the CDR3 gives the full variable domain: KAGVTQTPRYLIKTRGQQVTLSCSPISGHRSVSWYQQTPGQGLQFLFEYFSETQRNKGNFPGRFSGRQFSNSRSEMNVSTLELGDSALYLCASSLWSTGVNTGELFFGEGSRLTVL.

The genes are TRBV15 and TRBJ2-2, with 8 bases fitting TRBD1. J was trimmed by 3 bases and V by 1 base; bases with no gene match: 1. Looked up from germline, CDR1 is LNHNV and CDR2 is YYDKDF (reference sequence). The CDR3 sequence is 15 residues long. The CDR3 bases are TGTGCCACCAGCAGAGGGGGACAGGACACCGGGGAGCTGTTTTTT. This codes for CATSRGGQDTGELFF.

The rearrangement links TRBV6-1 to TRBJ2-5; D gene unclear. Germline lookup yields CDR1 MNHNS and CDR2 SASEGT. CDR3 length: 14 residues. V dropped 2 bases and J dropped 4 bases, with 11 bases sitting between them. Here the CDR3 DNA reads TGTGCCAGCAGTGAATCGGCGGTTCGAGAGACCCAGTACTTC. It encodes CASSESAVRETQYF.